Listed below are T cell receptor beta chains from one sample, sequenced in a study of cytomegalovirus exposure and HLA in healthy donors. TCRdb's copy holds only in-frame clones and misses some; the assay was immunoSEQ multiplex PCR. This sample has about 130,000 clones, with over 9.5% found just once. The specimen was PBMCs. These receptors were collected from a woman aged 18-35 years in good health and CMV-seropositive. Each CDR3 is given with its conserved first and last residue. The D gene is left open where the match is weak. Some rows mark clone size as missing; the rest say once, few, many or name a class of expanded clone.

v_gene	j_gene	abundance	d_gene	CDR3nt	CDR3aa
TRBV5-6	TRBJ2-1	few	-	TGTGCCAGCAGCGGGCTTTCCTACAATGAGCAGTTCTTC	CASSGLSYNEQFF
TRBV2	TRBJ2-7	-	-	TGTGCCAGCAGTGCCGACCAGGGGGGAAGAGGCGAGCAGTACTTC	CASSADQGGRGEQYF
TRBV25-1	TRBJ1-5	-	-	TGTGCCAGCAGTGAATCTCGGGAACTTAATCAGCCCCAGCATTTT	CASSESRELNQPQHF
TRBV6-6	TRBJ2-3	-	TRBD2	TGTGCCAGCAGCCAGGGACTAGTATCGGATACGCAGTATTTT	CASSQGLVSDTQYF
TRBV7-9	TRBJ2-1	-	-	TGTGCCAGCTTTTCGCCAGGTCCGAGGGATGAGCAGTTCTTC	CASFSPGPRDEQFF
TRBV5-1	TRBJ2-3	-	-	TGCGCCAGCAGGGCAGACGGGACAGATACGCAGTATTTT	CASRADGTDTQYF
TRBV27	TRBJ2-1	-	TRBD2	TGTGCCAGCAGCCCTAGCGGGAGAGGTGGTGGCAATGAGCAGTTCTTC	CASSPSGRGGGNEQFF
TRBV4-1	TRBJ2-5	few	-	TGCGCCAGCAGCCCGGTAAGAGGAGAGACCCAGTACTTC	CASSPVRGETQYF
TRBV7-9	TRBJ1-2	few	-	TGTGCCAGCAGCTTAGTAGTCCCCCTCTACACCTTC	CASSLVVPLYTF
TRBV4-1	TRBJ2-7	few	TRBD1	TGCGCCAGCAGCCAAGACCCCGGACAGGGCTACGAGCAGTACTTC	CASSQDPGQGYEQYF
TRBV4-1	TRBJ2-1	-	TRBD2	TGCGCCAGCAGCCAGGGCCTAACGGGAGGGCGGGATGAGCAGTTCTTC	CASSQGLTGGRDEQFF
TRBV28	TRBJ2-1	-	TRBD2	TGTGCCAGCAGGTCCATTATGGCCGGGGGGGCTGAGCAGTTCTTC	CASRSIMAGGAEQFF
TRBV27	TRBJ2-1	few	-	TGTGCCAGCAACTCCAGGGGTATGAAGCAACACAATGAGCAGTTCTTC	CASNSRGMKQHNEQFF
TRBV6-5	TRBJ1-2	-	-	TGTGCCAGCAGGACAGACCGTTTGGGAGGCTACACCTTC	CASRTDRLGGYTF
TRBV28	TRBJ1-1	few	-	TGTGCCAGCAGTTTATCCGCGCAAATGTCCACTGAAGCTTTCTTT	CASSLSAQMSTEAFF
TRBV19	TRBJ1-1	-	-	TGTGCCAGTAGAACACAGCCCCAGCTGTTCACTGAAGCTTTCTTT	CASRTQPQLFTEAFF
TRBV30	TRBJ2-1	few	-	TGTGCCTGGAGTTGTGACGGGCGGGTTGAGCAGTTCTTC	CAWSCDGRVEQFF
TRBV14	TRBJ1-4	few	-	TGTGCCAGCAGCCAGCGATTCGCAGGGGATGCAACTAATGAAAAACTGTTTTTT	CASSQRFAGDATNEKLFF
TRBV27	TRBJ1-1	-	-	TGTGCCAGCAGTTTATCTCGGGACTTGAACACTGAAGCTTTCTTT	CASSLSRDLNTEAFF
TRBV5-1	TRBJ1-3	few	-	TGCGCCAGCAGCCCGACTGTCAGGGGCCCTAGCTCTGGAAACACCATATATTTT	CASSPTVRGPSSGNTIYF
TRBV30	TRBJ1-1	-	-	TGTGCCTGGAGTGAGGAGTTCACTGAAGCTTTCTTT	CAWSEEFTEAFF
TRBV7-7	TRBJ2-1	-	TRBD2	TGTGCTAGCAGCCCACGGACTAGCGGGGGTAACAATGAGCAGTTCTTC	CASSPRTSGGNNEQFF
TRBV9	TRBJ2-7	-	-	TGTGCCAGCAGCGTAGATGGCATCTCCTACGAGCAGTACTTC	CASSVDGISYEQYF
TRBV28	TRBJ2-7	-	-	TGTGCCAGCACCATAGGGGGGGCGCGGGAGCAGTACTTC	CASTIGGAREQYF
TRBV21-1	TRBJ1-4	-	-	TGTGCCAGCAGCAAAAATCCGGACAGGGCGAATGACGAAAAACTGTTTTTT	CASSKNPDRANDEKLFF
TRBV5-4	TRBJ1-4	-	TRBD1	TGTGCCAGCAGCCTACAGGGGGCGGGAGAAAAACTGTTTTTT	CASSLQGAGEKLFF
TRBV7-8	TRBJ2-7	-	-	TGTGCCAGCAGCTATATCGATCGAACCTACGAGCAGTACTTC	CASSYIDRTYEQYF
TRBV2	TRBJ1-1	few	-	TGTGCCAGCAGCACCGACTGGGCGGGGGCTTTCTTT	CASSTDWAGAFF
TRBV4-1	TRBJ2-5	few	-	TGCGCCAGCAGCCAACGGACTGCTCAAGAGACCCAGTACTTC	CASSQRTAQETQYF
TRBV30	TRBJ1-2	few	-	TGTGCCTGGAGTGTGCTTGGGGGGTCTAACTATGGCTACACCTTC	CAWSVLGGSNYGYTF
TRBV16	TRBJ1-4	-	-	TGTGCCAGCAGCCATAACCGGGATTCAACTAATGAAAAACTGTTTTTT	CASSHNRDSTNEKLFF
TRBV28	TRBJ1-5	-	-	TGTGCCAGCGTTAGTTCGGACACGCTGTGGGTGGCCCAGCATTTT	CASVSSDTLWVAQHF
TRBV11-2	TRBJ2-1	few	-	TGTGCCAGCAGCTTAGATCTTACCGCGGTGCAGTTCTTC	CASSLDLTAVQFF
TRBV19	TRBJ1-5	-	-	TGTGCCAGTAGTATAGAAGGGTCAGGGATTGGCCAGCCCCAGCATTTT	CASSIEGSGIGQPQHF
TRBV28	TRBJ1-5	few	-	TGTGCCAGCGATGGAGGGGCAGTGAGCAATCAGCCCCAGCATTTT	CASDGGAVSNQPQHF
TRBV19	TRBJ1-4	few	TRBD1	TGTGCCAGTAGTGGACAGGGGGCCTTTTATGGCAATGAAAAACTGTTTTTT	CASSGQGAFYGNEKLFF
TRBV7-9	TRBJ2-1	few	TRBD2	TGTGCCAGCACCCTCCGGGGGGTCACCTACAATGAGCAGTTCTTC	CASTLRGVTYNEQFF
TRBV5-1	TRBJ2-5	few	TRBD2	TGCGCCAGCAGCTTGGTTGGACTAGCGTTAAGAGAGACCCAGTACTTC	CASSLVGLALRETQYF
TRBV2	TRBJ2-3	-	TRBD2	TGTGCCAGCAGATGGACTAGCGGAAGCACAGATACGCAGTATTTT	CASRWTSGSTDTQYF
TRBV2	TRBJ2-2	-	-	TGTGCCAGCAGCTCAACAGGGTCCGGGGAGCTGTTTTTT	CASSSTGSGELFF
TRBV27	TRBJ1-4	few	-	TGTGCCAGCAGTTCCGAGACAGGTGTTTTGTTTTTT	CASSSETGVLFF
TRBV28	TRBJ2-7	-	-	TGTGCCAGCAGTTCGACGGTACGAGGACAGTACTTC	CASSSTVRGQYF